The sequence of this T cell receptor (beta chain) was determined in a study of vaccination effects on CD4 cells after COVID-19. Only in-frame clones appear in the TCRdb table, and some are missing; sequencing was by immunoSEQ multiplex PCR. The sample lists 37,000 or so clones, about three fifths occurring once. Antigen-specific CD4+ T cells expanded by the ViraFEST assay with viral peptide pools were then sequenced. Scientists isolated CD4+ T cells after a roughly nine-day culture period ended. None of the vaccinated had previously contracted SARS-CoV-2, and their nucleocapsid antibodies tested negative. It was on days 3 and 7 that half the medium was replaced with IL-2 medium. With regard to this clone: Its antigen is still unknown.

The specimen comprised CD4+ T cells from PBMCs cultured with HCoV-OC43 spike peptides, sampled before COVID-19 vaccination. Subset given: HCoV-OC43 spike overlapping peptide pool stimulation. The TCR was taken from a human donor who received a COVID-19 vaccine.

The CDR3 nucleotides read TGTGCCAGCAGTTCCGGGACAGGGAACACTGAAGCTTTCTTT. Translation: CASSSGTGNTEAFF. The chain carries TRBV6-5 and TRBJ1-1; 8 bases line up with TRBD1. J lost 1 base, V lost 4 bases, and 2 bases had no gene match. CDR3 length equals 14 residues. The germline V gene has CDR1 MNHEY and CDR2 SVGAGI.